What follows is one T cell receptor beta chain and its context. Its antigen is undetermined. This sample is part of a study of T cell responses to AZD1222 COVID-19 vaccine. The study, taken as a whole, reports: Clonal diversity was possibly underestimated; the donors were predominantly white British and more often female. Regions 160-218 and 743-854 dominated among vaccine-associated CD4 TCRs spanning spike. Elevations in Spike-specific TCR breadth and depth followed administration of two AZD1222 doses.

Repertoires were generated with immunoSEQ multiplex PCR, while TCRdb's copy carries only in-frame clones and drops some. The sample includes approximately 140,000 clones, roughly nine tenths of them seen just once. Pooling of second doses given at about 4 or about 12 weeks was done. With 5 bases removed from V and 3 bases from J, the gap between germline ends came to 14 bases. The germline gives CDR1 SNHLY, CDR2 FYNNEI. The CDR3 has 15 amino acids. The sequences come from peripheral blood, collected 28 days after the second AZD1222 dose. The V call is TRBV2, the J call TRBJ1-5; D unclear. This clonotype was obtained from an adult who received the AZD1222 COVID-19 vaccine. The CDR3 DNA is TGTGCCAGCAGTCCCGGTGGGAATACCAATCAGCCCCAGCATTTT. Amino acids: CASSPGGNTNQPQHF.